This T cell receptor beta chain originates from a study of tumor-infiltrating lymphocytes in primary liver carcinoma. Whole-study results and caveats: Researchers report that only about 7.5-24% of top clones turned up in all five tumor regions.

Unsorted bulk tissue, roughly 19-34 mg of it, served as the source for co-extraction of RNA and DNA. Patients underwent surgical resection for primary liver carcinoma. A note on this clonotype: What it binds is not known.

Trimming took off 7 bases at V and 6 bases at J, with 20 bases between the two ends. This CDR3 is 15 amino acids long. CDR1 is SGHDT, CDR2 YYEEEE, per germline. Production of TCR beta cDNA used approximately 0.55 ug total RNA together with a constant-region primer. Each TCR beta library was derived from three nested multiplex PCR rounds that employed slightly modified ARM-PCR. The first two PCR rounds used TRBV1-TRBV30 forward primers with a C-beta reverse primer, roughly 10 cycles each. TCRdb processed the multiplex PCR reads anew with MiXCR; each CDR3 protein has one entry. The sample has tens of thousands of distinct CDR3 sequences, approximately 77% seen once.

This chain connects TRBV5-6 to TRBJ1-5, with no clear D. Sequenced: liver tumor tissue from sampling region 1. Subset denoted: tumor region T1, superior pole. The TCR sequence derives from a man aged 35 to 55 with primary liver carcinoma and hepatitis B virus infection. The CDR3 loop is CASDLTGESGQPQHF. Written as DNA, the CDR3 is TGTGCCAGCGACCTTACTGGGGAGTCGGGTCAGCCCCAGCATTTT.